A selection of T cell receptor beta chains follows, all from one sample in a study of post-analysis software for immune sequencing data. MiXCR, run by TCRdb on the PCR reads, gives a single entry per CDR3 protein. Among hundreds of thousands of distinct CDR3 sequences listed, 35% to 45% were seen once. The specimen sequenced was blood. The receptor source for this set is a girl aged 2-10 years with multiple sclerosis. CDR3s include the opening cysteine and the closing phenylalanine or tryptophan. The D gene is left open where the match is weak. Rows give clone size only sometimes, using once, few, many, or a class for an expanded clone.

>.|TRBV7-6|TRBJ2-7|.
TGTGCCAGCAGCTTCGGCGGTGGTAGCTACGAGCAGTACTTC
CASSFGGGSYEQYF
>.|TRBV29-1|TRBJ1-1|.
TGCAGCGTTCCGACGGGTGCGGGGGGTACTGAAGCTTTCTTT
CSVPTGAGGTEAFF
>.|TRBV29-1|TRBJ1-1|few
TGCAGCGTTGAATATCGCCCGAGGGGTGAAGCTTTCTTT
CSVEYRPRGEAFF
>.|TRBV7-6|TRBJ2-7|few
TGTGCCAGCAGCTTTTCGATAGATGGGTCCTACGAGCAGTACTTC
CASSFSIDGSYEQYF
>.|TRBV7-9|TRBJ2-5|.
TGTGCCAGCAGCTTACAGAGGGATCTGCAGACCCAGTACTTC
CASSLQRDLQTQYF
>.|TRBV29-1|TRBJ1-1|.
TGCAGCGTTAGTAGGGGAATTATGAACACTGAAGCTTTCTTT
CSVSRGIMNTEAFF
>.|TRBV10-3|TRBJ2-5|.
TGTGCCATCAGTGAGGCGCCTGGCAGGGAGACCCAGTACTTC
CAISEAPGRETQYF
>.|TRBV6-6|TRBJ2-1|few
TGTGCCAGCAGTTTCCCCCCGACTAGTTCATCCTACAATGAGCAGTTCTTC
CASSFPPTSSSYNEQFF
>.|TRBV5-1|TRBJ1-5|.
TGCGCCAGCAGCTTGGAGGGTATTGGAGGACAGAATCAGCCCCAGCATTTT
CASSLEGIGGQNQPQHF
>TRBD2|TRBV4-3|TRBJ2-5|.
TGCGCCAGCAGCCAACCTGGACTAGCGGGTATTCAAGAGACCCAGTACTTC
CASSQPGLAGIQETQYF
>.|TRBV7-8|TRBJ2-4|many
TGTGCCAGCAGCCCGGGCGTGCTCCTTATAGCCAAAAACATTCAGTACTTC
CASSPGVLLIAKNIQYF
>TRBD1|TRBV7-9|TRBJ2-7|few
TGTGCCAGCAGCTTACCCTTAGGACAGGCCAGCTCCTACGAGCAGTACTTC
CASSLPLGQASSYEQYF
>.|TRBV29-1|TRBJ2-3|few
TGCAGCGTTGACAGATGGCAGGGGTACACAGATACGCAGTATTTT
CSVDRWQGYTDTQYF
>.|TRBV28|TRBJ2-6|few
TGTGCCAGCAGTTTACCCGGACACTTCTCTGGGGCCAACGTCCTGACTTTC
CASSLPGHFSGANVLTF
>.|TRBV5-1|TRBJ2-1|once
TGCGCCAGCAGCTTACTAGAGCGATCCTACAATGAGCAGTTCTTC
CASSLLERSYNEQFF
>.|TRBV21-1|TRBJ2-4|.
TGTGCCAGCAGCAAAGAGAGAACTCCCGGAGCCAAAAACATTCAGTACTTC
CASSKERTPGAKNIQYF
>.|TRBV4-1|TRBJ2-7|.
TGCGCCAGCAGCCAAGAATCTCACCACGAGCAGTACTTC
CASSQESHHEQYF
>.|TRBV6-2/TRBV6-3|TRBJ2-7|.
TGTGCCAGTCATCTGGCGGGTCTCCCCTACGAGCAGTACTTC
CASHLAGLPYEQYF
>.|TRBV6-2/TRBV6-3|TRBJ1-6|.
TGTGCCAGCAGTCCCCGAAGTTGGAATTCACCCCTCCACTTT
CASSPRSWNSPLHF
>.|TRBV20-1|TRBJ2-1|.
TGCAGTGCTAGACCTTGCGGGGTGATTTACAATGAGCAGTTCTTC
CSARPCGVIYNEQFF
>.|TRBV7-6|TRBJ2-7|.
TGTGCCAGCAGCTTATTTCCGGGAATCCGTGCGGCAGGGAACTACGAGCAGTACTTC
CASSLFPGIRAAGNYEQYF
>.|TRBV20-1|TRBJ2-7|few
TGCAGTGCTAAACTCGGGGTTAACGAGCAGTACTTC
CSAKLGVNEQYF
>TRBD2|TRBV5-1|TRBJ2-3|.
TGCGCCAGTGGCGGTGCGGGGGGGACAGATACGCAGTATTTT
CASGGAGGTDTQYF
>.|TRBV15|TRBJ1-6|.
TGTGCCACCAGCAGAGAGGAAGATTCACCCCTCCACTTT
CATSREEDSPLHF
>.|TRBV15|TRBJ2-5|.
TGTGCCACCAGCAGTGGTTGGGAGACCCAGTACTTC
CATSSGWETQYF
>TRBD2|TRBV28|TRBJ2-7|.
TGTGCCAGCAGGGAAACTAGCGGGCGAGCCTACGAGCAGTACTTC
CASRETSGRAYEQYF
>.|TRBV12-3/TRBV12-4|TRBJ2-5|few
TGTGCCAGCAGTGGACCAGCGCGAGAGACCCAGTACTTC
CASSGPARETQYF
>TRBD1|TRBV4-2|TRBJ2-5|.
TGTGCCAGCAGCCAAGGACAGGGGGAAGAGACCCAGTACTTC
CASSQGQGEETQYF
>.|TRBV5-1|TRBJ2-7|few
TGCGCCAGCAGCTTGGGTCTTGGGACACGTAACTACGAGCAGTACTTC
CASSLGLGTRNYEQYF
>TRBD2|TRBV5-7|TRBJ2-3|.
TGTGCCAGCAGCTTGGCGGCTAGCGGTACGCAGTATTTT
CASSLAASGTQYF
>.|TRBV4-1|TRBJ1-6|.
TGCGCCAGCAGCCAAGTCGCAGGGGTAGGGAATTCACCCCTCCACTTT
CASSQVAGVGNSPLHF
>TRBD2|TRBV27|TRBJ2-3|few
TGTGCCAGCAGTCCACGCCCCCGACTAGCAGAAGATACGCAGTATTTT
CASSPRPRLAEDTQYF
>TRBD1|TRBV5-1|TRBJ2-5|many
TGCGCCAGCAGCTTACAGGGGGGAGAGACCCAGTACTTC
CASSLQGGETQYF
>.|TRBV6-6|TRBJ1-2|.
TGTGCCAGCAGTTCCCGAGGGGGGAGGGATGGCTACACCTTC
CASSSRGGRDGYTF
>TRBD1|TRBV29-1|TRBJ2-7|many
TGCAGCGCTAGGACAGGGAACGAGCAGTACTTC
CSARTGNEQYF
>TRBD2|TRBV7-7|TRBJ2-5|.
TGTGCCAGCAGCTTAGAGTCGGGACTAGCTGCCGAGACCCAGTACTTC
CASSLESGLAAETQYF
>.|TRBV20-1|TRBJ2-7|.
TGCAGTGCTAGACCCCCGGGGCCCTACGAGCAGTACTTC
CSARPPGPYEQYF
>.|TRBV28|TRBJ2-2|few
TGTGCCAGCAAAGAAAGGCGGGCCACCGGGGAGCTGTTTTTT
CASKERRATGELFF
>.|TRBV20-1|TRBJ2-5|few
TGCAGTGCTAGGCTCGGACGGAGCCCGCAAGAGACCCAGTACTTC
CSARLGRSPQETQYF
>TRBD1|TRBV7-2|TRBJ1-6|.
TGTGCCAGCAGCCGCTGGGACAGCAGAAATTCACCCCTCCACTTT
CASSRWDSRNSPLHF
>TRBD1|TRBV9|TRBJ1-4|once
TGTGCCAGCAGCGTCGGGACAGGGGCAGCTAATGAAAAACTGTTTTTT
CASSVGTGAANEKLFF
>.|TRBV6-2/TRBV6-3|TRBJ2-2|.
TGTGCCAGCAGTTATAGCGGCCGTAGGCTGAACACCGGGGAGCTGTTTTTT
CASSYSGRRLNTGELFF
>.|TRBV27|TRBJ1-4|.
TGTGCCAGCAGTTCGTCCTACAGCGTAACTAATGAAAAACTGTTTTTT
CASSSSYSVTNEKLFF
>.|TRBV7-9|TRBJ1-2|few
TGTGCCAGCAGCTTAAGGGCAGACTATGGCTACACCTTC
CASSLRADYGYTF
>.|TRBV4-3|TRBJ2-3|.
TGCGCCAGCAGCCAAGATTCGGGGGTATATACGCAGTATTTT
CASSQDSGVYTQYF
>.|TRBV5-5|TRBJ2-6|.
TGTGCCAGCAGCTTGGCCGACGGAACAGGGAGCAGCTCTGGGGCCAACGTCCTGACTTTC
CASSLADGTGSSSGANVLTF
>.|TRBV7-9|TRBJ2-1|.
TGTGCCAGCCCCTCAGAGACAGGCTACTACAATGAGCAGTTCTTC
CASPSETGYYNEQFF
>TRBD2|TRBV7-2|TRBJ2-7|few
TGTGCCAGCAGGGGGGGACTAGCGGCCTCCTACGAGCAGTACTTC
CASRGGLAASYEQYF
>TRBD2|TRBV3-1|TRBJ2-1|few
TGTGCCAGCAGCCAAGATCCTGATGGCGGGAGGGGGTACAATGAGCAGTTCTTC
CASSQDPDGGRGYNEQFF
>.|TRBV12-3/TRBV12-4|TRBJ2-7|few
TGTGCCAGCAGATGGGCTACTGACGCGACAGCAGCCTACGAGCAGTACTTC
CASRWATDATAAYEQYF